This T cell receptor (beta chain) was recorded in a study of T cells after yellow fever vaccination. Overall study context: Fractions of limited cellularity were prepared by means of SMART-Seq v4 Ultra Low Input.

In its sample, this clonotype was seen many times. Its antigen is unknown. Study outcomes and limitations: Reappearance after the booster was observed for most primary-vaccination clones (roughly 95% CD4, roughly 88% CD8).

The V gene's germline CDR1 is MNHEY and CDR2 SVGAGI. The CDR3 has 14 amino acids. The V gene lost 2 bases and the J gene lost 0 bases, with 7 bases spanning the gap. One entry per CDR3 protein results from TCRdb running MiXCR on the 5' RACE reads. The sample includes approximately 250,000 distinct CDR3 sequences, about 3.5% seen only once; the top ten take about 20%. This rearrangement joins TRBV6-5 to TRBJ1-1; no definite D call. This clonotype originated in a man younger than 35 who received the YFV17D yellow fever vaccine. The sample was PBMCs, taken 15 days after the yellow fever booster vaccination. CDR3 nucleotides: TGTGCCAGCAGTTACGAGGGCTTGAACACTGAAGCTTTCTTT. This codes for CASSYEGLNTEAFF.